The TCR beta chain under discussion was sequenced for a study of blood T cells in healthy people across ages. About the research overall: About one barcoded beta molecule per two T cells came from capture by template switching. Findings and caveats of the study: For the donors, CMV status was unknown and possibly confounded expanded clonotype changes.

CDR1 is LGHNA, CDR2 YSLEER, per germline. V gave up 0 bases and J gave up 8 bases, with 26 bases separating them. The length of the CDR3 is 18 residues. Worth noting for this clonotype: Its target is not known.

Alongside a J-beta primer mix, a sample-barcoded 5' primer served in a second PCR lasting about 7 to 11 cycles. Researchers report that a template-switch adaptor with 12 random nucleotides tagged each cDNA molecule. TCRdb fed the 5' RACE reads into MiXCR, producing one record per CDR3 protein. This sample has 580,000 or so distinct CDR3 sequences; about 45% occur once, and the top ten carry just under 25%. This chain joins TRBV4-3 and TRBJ2-7; a weak D match, TRBD1 (6 bases). Sequenced sample: blood. The TCR was taken from a man at least 80 years old in good health. This CDR3 reads CASSQDGVEVGDTGKQYF. CDR3 coding DNA: TGCGCCAGCAGCCAAGATGGCGTGGAAGTAGGGGACACGGGTAAGCAGTACTTC.